The present TCR beta chain was sequenced within a study of cytomegalovirus exposure and HLA in healthy donors. Study-wide background: One earlier analysis, a look at some 180 million T cells, found some 120 million unique TCR beta sequences.

Concerning this clone itself: Its specificity is not known.

Both 60 Vbeta primers and 13 Jbeta primers went into the PCR. Here immunoSEQ multiplex PCR was the method, and the copy in TCRdb shows in-frame clones only, minus some. The sample comprises about 160,000 clones, roughly 85% of which are singletons, and approximately 2.3% rests with the top ten. General study findings and limits: With later analysis, a missense DCLRE1C variant became linked to TCR beta V- and J-gene trimming.

The CDR3 spans 15 residues. Per germline, CDR1 LNHDA and CDR2 SQIVND (reference sequence). The germline V and J ends were trimmed by 3 bases and 3 bases, with 14 bases remaining between them. V usage is TRBV19 and J usage is TRBJ1-2; D unclear. The specimen sequenced was PBMCs. This TCR came from a man aged 18 to 29 in good health and CMV-seropositive. For the CDR3, the DNA is TGTGCCAGTAGTATTTGGTTCGGAGGTGACTATGGCTACACCTTC. This codes for CASSIWFGGDYGYTF.